The clone carrying this T cell receptor beta chain was recorded at least ten times. The data were taken from a study of low-dose radiotherapy and immunotherapy resistance in tumors. About the study: Members of Cohort 1 were treated with 0.5 Gy per fraction every 2 weeks. The prescribed total PTV dose was 6.5 Gy. Patients took oral aspirin 300 mg daily for four cycles from cycle 1 day 1.

With TRAV- and TRBV-specific primers, first-strand cDNA was made, covering the alpha and beta chains. TCRs were amplified for approximately 21 PCR cycles with a constant-region primer and V-primer adapter. TCRdb re-called the reads through MiXCR, storing one row per CDR3 protein. The table has approximately 100,000 distinct CDR3 sequences, less than 25% seen once. This sample's time point: after trial treatment. Treatment: LDRT plus nivolumab, ipilimumab, low-dose cyclophosphamide and aspirin (RACIN trial). Donors were administered nivolumab, ipilimumab, aspirin and low-dose cyclophosphamide, together with low-dose radiotherapy. Advanced solid tumors without tumor-infiltrating lymphocytes were required for inclusion. This clonotype originated in a male donor with prostate cancer. The sample consisted of PBMCs, taken after low-dose radiotherapy plus immunotherapy.

The CDR3 reads CATSRDARLPQHF. In DNA form, the CDR3 reads TGTGCCACCAGCAGAGACGCTCGATTACCCCAGCATTTT. The chain recombines TRBV15 with TRBJ1-5, with unresolved D. The germline CDR1 and CDR2 sequences are LNHNV and YYDKDF (reference sequence). Trimming pared 0 bases from V and 10 bases from J, leaving 10 bases between. The CDR3 runs 13 residues.